Listed below are T cell receptor beta chains from one sample, sequenced in a study of cytomegalovirus exposure and HLA in healthy donors. The method was immunoSEQ multiplex PCR; TCRdb's version includes in-frame clones alone and lacks a portion of them. Found here are about 82,000 clones, around 77% of them singletons; the top ten hold about 3.5%. The sequenced sample was PBMCs. The origin of the receptors is a man aged 50 to 60 in good health and CMV-seronegative. The CDR3 runs from the conserved cysteine through the conserved F or W. D genes are given only for firm matches. Not all rows give a size; the values are once, few, many and, for expanded clones, a class.

CDR3aa: CASSRLQGDGYTF; CDR3nt: TGTGCCAGCAGTCGACTTCAGGGGGATGGCTACACCTTC; j_gene: TRBJ1-2; abundance: .; v_gene: TRBV6-5; d_gene: TRBD1
CDR3aa: CASSSGQVSYEQYF; CDR3nt: TGCGCCAGCAGCTCGGGACAGGTCTCCTACGAGCAGTACTTC; j_gene: TRBJ2-7; abundance: .; v_gene: TRBV5-1; d_gene: TRBD1
CDR3aa: CASSQSREVSTQYF; CDR3nt: TGCGCCAGCAGTCAATCTAGAGAGGTTTCGACGCAGTATTTT; j_gene: TRBJ2-3; abundance: .; v_gene: TRBV23-1; d_gene: .
CDR3aa: CASSEEAGTPYEQYF; CDR3nt: TGTGCCAGCAGTGAAGAAGCCGGTACCCCCTACGAGCAGTACTTC; j_gene: TRBJ2-7; abundance: .; v_gene: TRBV2; d_gene: .
CDR3aa: CASRGTSVSGELFF; CDR3nt: TGTGCCAGCCGAGGGACTAGCGTGTCCGGGGAGCTGTTTTTT; j_gene: TRBJ2-2; abundance: .; v_gene: TRBV7-3; d_gene: TRBD2
CDR3aa: CASSEVAGMSYEQYF; CDR3nt: TGCGCCAGCAGTGAGGTAGCGGGGATGTCCTACGAGCAGTACTTC; j_gene: TRBJ2-7; abundance: .; v_gene: TRBV10-2; d_gene: TRBD2
CDR3aa: CATASGWGTEAFF; CDR3nt: TGTGCCACCGCCAGCGGGTGGGGCACTGAAGCTTTCTTT; j_gene: TRBJ1-1; abundance: few; v_gene: TRBV2; d_gene: .
CDR3aa: CASSVDRANQPQHF; CDR3nt: TGTGCCAGCAGTGTTGACAGGGCCAATCAGCCCCAGCATTTT; j_gene: TRBJ1-5; abundance: .; v_gene: TRBV6-5; d_gene: TRBD1
CDR3aa: CASSLGQHKETQYF; CDR3nt: TGTGCCAGCAGCCTGGGACAGCACAAAGAGACCCAGTACTTC; j_gene: TRBJ2-5; abundance: .; v_gene: TRBV7-9; d_gene: TRBD1
CDR3aa: CASSSSRPGASGVYF; CDR3nt: TGTGCCAGCAGCTCAAGTCGCCCAGGGGCTAGCGGGGTGTATTTT; j_gene: TRBJ2-3; abundance: .; v_gene: TRBV7-3; d_gene: TRBD2
CDR3aa: CASSLAGYGNTIYF; CDR3nt: TGCGCCAGCAGCTTGGCAGGGTATGGAAACACCATATATTTT; j_gene: TRBJ1-3; abundance: .; v_gene: TRBV5-1; d_gene: .
CDR3aa: CASSYSEASVYEQYF; CDR3nt: TGTGCCAGCAGTTACTCGGAGGCTTCTGTTTACGAGCAGTACTTC; j_gene: TRBJ2-7; abundance: .; v_gene: TRBV6-5; d_gene: .
CDR3aa: CASMVHGDYEQYF; CDR3nt: TGCGCCAGCATGGTACACGGGGATTACGAGCAGTACTTC; j_gene: TRBJ2-7; abundance: .; v_gene: TRBV5-1; d_gene: .
CDR3aa: CASSGSVTYEQYF; CDR3nt: TGTGCCAGCAGTGGTAGCGTCACCTACGAGCAGTACTTC; j_gene: TRBJ2-7; abundance: .; v_gene: TRBV28; d_gene: .
CDR3aa: CASSLARGSSEYYEQYF; CDR3nt: TGTGCCAGCAGCTTGGCCAGGGGATCAAGTGAGTACTACGAGCAGTACTTC; j_gene: TRBJ2-7; abundance: .; v_gene: TRBV5-8; d_gene: .
CDR3aa: CASSLPSGGASTDTQYF; CDR3nt: TGCGCCAGCAGCTTACCTAGCGGGGGGGCGAGCACAGATACGCAGTATTTT; j_gene: TRBJ2-3; abundance: few; v_gene: TRBV5-1; d_gene: TRBD2
CDR3aa: CASSFGTSGVTQYF; CDR3nt: TGTGCCAGCAGCTTTGGGACTAGCGGTGTTACGCAGTATTTT; j_gene: TRBJ2-3; abundance: .; v_gene: TRBV7-2; d_gene: TRBD2
CDR3aa: CASSLTGRGELFF; CDR3nt: TGTGCCAGCAGCTTAACGGGGCGAGGGGAGCTGTTTTTT; j_gene: TRBJ2-2; abundance: .; v_gene: TRBV7-3; d_gene: .
CDR3aa: CASRLSSGAQETQYF; CDR3nt: TGTGCCAGCAGGTTGTCTAGCGGGGCCCAAGAGACCCAGTACTTC; j_gene: TRBJ2-5; abundance: few; v_gene: TRBV7-3; d_gene: TRBD2
CDR3aa: CASSLAYYEQYF; CDR3nt: TGTGCCAGCAGCCTCGCCTATTACGAGCAGTACTTC; j_gene: TRBJ2-7; abundance: .; v_gene: TRBV5-6; d_gene: .
CDR3aa: CASSFGGSGYEQYF; CDR3nt: TGTGCCAGCAGCTTCGGGGGATCGGGCTACGAGCAGTACTTC; j_gene: TRBJ2-7; abundance: few; v_gene: TRBV5-6; d_gene: .
CDR3aa: CASSDGQGMVNEQFF; CDR3nt: TGTGCCAGCAGCGATGGACAGGGGATGGTCAATGAGCAGTTCTTC; j_gene: TRBJ2-1; abundance: few; v_gene: TRBV13; d_gene: TRBD1
CDR3aa: CASSLASPGELFF; CDR3nt: TGCGCCAGCAGCTTGGCGAGTCCCGGGGAGCTGTTTTTT; j_gene: TRBJ2-2; abundance: .; v_gene: TRBV5-1; d_gene: .
CDR3aa: CASSRRQGARAIAKNIQYF; CDR3nt: TGTGCCAGCAGCCGAAGACAGGGCGCGCGGGCGATAGCCAAAAACATTCAGTACTTC; j_gene: TRBJ2-4; abundance: .; v_gene: TRBV5-6; d_gene: TRBD1
CDR3aa: CASSQFGTGLHKNIQYF; CDR3nt: TGTGCCAGCAGCCAATTCGGGACAGGACTACACAAAAACATTCAGTACTTC; j_gene: TRBJ2-4; abundance: .; v_gene: TRBV16; d_gene: TRBD1
CDR3aa: CASSPLRDRGPGYTF; CDR3nt: TGTGCCAGTAGTCCCCTCCGGGACAGGGGGCCTGGCTACACCTTC; j_gene: TRBJ1-2; abundance: .; v_gene: TRBV19; d_gene: TRBD1
CDR3aa: CASTVLRPGGNTEAFF; CDR3nt: TGTGCCAGCACCGTCCTCCGGCCAGGGGGGAACACTGAAGCTTTCTTT; j_gene: TRBJ1-1; abundance: once; v_gene: TRBV28; d_gene: TRBD1
CDR3aa: CASSLRDTGSYEQYF; CDR3nt: TGTGCCAGCAGCTTGAGGGACACTGGCTCCTACGAGCAGTACTTC; j_gene: TRBJ2-7; abundance: once; v_gene: TRBV11-1; d_gene: .
CDR3aa: CASSDQGISNQPQHF; CDR3nt: TGTGCCAGCAGCGACCAGGGAATTAGCAATCAGCCCCAGCATTTT; j_gene: TRBJ1-5; abundance: .; v_gene: TRBV7-2; d_gene: .
CDR3aa: CASSQGLAGGTDTQYF; CDR3nt: TGTGCCAGCAGCCAAGGACTAGCGGGGGGCACAGATACGCAGTATTTT; j_gene: TRBJ2-3; abundance: .; v_gene: TRBV14; d_gene: TRBD2
CDR3aa: CASSLRNRPANYGYTF; CDR3nt: TGTGCCAGCAGCCTAAGGAACAGGCCTGCTAACTATGGCTACACCTTC; j_gene: TRBJ1-2; abundance: .; v_gene: TRBV5-4; d_gene: .
CDR3aa: CASSFGQGAGGYTF; CDR3nt: TGTGCCAGCAGCTTCGGACAGGGGGCGGGAGGCTACACCTTC; j_gene: TRBJ1-2; abundance: .; v_gene: TRBV7-2; d_gene: TRBD1
CDR3aa: CAISLKLAGAGELFF; CDR3nt: TGTGCCATCAGTTTAAAACTAGCGGGGGCCGGGGAGCTGTTTTTT; j_gene: TRBJ2-2; abundance: .; v_gene: TRBV10-3; d_gene: TRBD2
CDR3aa: CASRQGRLAGGYTF; CDR3nt: TGTGCCAGCAGACAGGGAAGGTTGGCAGGAGGCTACACCTTC; j_gene: TRBJ1-2; abundance: .; v_gene: TRBV7-2; d_gene: .
CDR3aa: CASSYSAGPGNTIYF; CDR3nt: TGTGCCAGCAGTTACTCGGCAGGGCCTGGAAACACCATATATTTT; j_gene: TRBJ1-3; abundance: .; v_gene: TRBV6-6; d_gene: .
CDR3aa: CASSLSGSSGNTIYF; CDR3nt: TGTGCCAGCAGTTTATCGGGCAGCTCTGGAAACACCATATATTTT; j_gene: TRBJ1-3; abundance: .; v_gene: TRBV27; d_gene: .
CDR3aa: CASNPAGAGRDTQYF; CDR3nt: TGTGCCAGTAATCCCGCCGGGGCGGGGAGGGATACGCAGTATTTT; j_gene: TRBJ2-3; abundance: .; v_gene: TRBV19; d_gene: .
CDR3aa: CASSQGNEKLFF; CDR3nt: TGTGCCAGCAGTCAGGGAAATGAAAAACTGTTTTTT; j_gene: TRBJ1-4; abundance: .; v_gene: TRBV6-5; d_gene: .
CDR3aa: CASSFPGTRNEKLFF; CDR3nt: TGTGCCAGCAGTTTCCCCGGGACACGGAATGAAAAACTGTTTTTT; j_gene: TRBJ1-4; abundance: .; v_gene: TRBV28; d_gene: .
CDR3aa: CAWTEGTSSGTDTQYF; CDR3nt: TGTGCCTGGACCGAGGGGACTAGCTCCGGGACAGATACGCAGTATTTT; j_gene: TRBJ2-3; abundance: .; v_gene: TRBV30; d_gene: TRBD2
CDR3aa: CASDSRAKNIQYF; CDR3nt: TGTGCTTCGGACAGTCGAGCCAAAAACATTCAGTACTTC; j_gene: TRBJ2-4; abundance: .; v_gene: TRBV30; d_gene: .
CDR3aa: CASSQDSAGFGPQHF; CDR3nt: TGCGCCAGCAGCCAAGATTCCGCAGGGTTTGGGCCCCAGCATTTT; j_gene: TRBJ1-5; abundance: few; v_gene: TRBV4-1; d_gene: .
CDR3aa: CASSFGAGTQRQYF; CDR3nt: TGTGCCAGCAGCTTTGGGGCGGGAACCCAAAGGCAGTATTTT; j_gene: TRBJ2-3; abundance: .; v_gene: TRBV7-3; d_gene: .